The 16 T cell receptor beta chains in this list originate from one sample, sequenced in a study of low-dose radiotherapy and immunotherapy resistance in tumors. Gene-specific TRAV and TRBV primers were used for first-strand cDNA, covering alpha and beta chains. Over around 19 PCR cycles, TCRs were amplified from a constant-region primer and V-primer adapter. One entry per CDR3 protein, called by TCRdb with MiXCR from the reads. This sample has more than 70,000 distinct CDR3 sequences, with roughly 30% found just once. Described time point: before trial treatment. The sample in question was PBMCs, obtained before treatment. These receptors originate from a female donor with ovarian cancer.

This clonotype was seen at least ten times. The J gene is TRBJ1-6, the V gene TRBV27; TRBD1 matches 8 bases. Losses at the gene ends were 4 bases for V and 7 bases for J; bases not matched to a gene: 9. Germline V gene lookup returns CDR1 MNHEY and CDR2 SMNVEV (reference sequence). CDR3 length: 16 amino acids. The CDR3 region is CASSSRQGFLNSPLHF. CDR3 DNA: TGTGCCAGCAGTTCCAGACAGGGGTTCCTAAATTCACCCCTCCACTTT.

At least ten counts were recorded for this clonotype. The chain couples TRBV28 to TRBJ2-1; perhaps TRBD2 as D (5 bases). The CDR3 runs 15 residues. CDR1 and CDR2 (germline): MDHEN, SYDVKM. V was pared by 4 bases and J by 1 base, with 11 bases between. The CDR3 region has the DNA TGTGCCAGCAGTTCCCCTGGCGGGTCCTACAATGAGCAGTTCTTC. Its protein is CASSSPGGSYNEQFF.

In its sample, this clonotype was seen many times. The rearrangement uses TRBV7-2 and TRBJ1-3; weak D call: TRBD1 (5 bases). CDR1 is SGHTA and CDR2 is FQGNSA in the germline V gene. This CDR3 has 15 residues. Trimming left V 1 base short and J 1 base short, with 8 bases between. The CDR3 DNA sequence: TGTGCCAGCAGCTTAGGGGGCGCATCTGGAAACACCATATATTTT. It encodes CASSLGGASGNTIYF. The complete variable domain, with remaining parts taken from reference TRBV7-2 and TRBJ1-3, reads GAGVSQSPSNKVTEKGKDVELRCDPISGHTALYWYRQSLGQGLEFLIYFQGNSAPDKSGLPSDRFSAERTGGSVSTLTIQRTQQEDSAVYLCASSLGGASGNTIYFGEGSWLTVV.

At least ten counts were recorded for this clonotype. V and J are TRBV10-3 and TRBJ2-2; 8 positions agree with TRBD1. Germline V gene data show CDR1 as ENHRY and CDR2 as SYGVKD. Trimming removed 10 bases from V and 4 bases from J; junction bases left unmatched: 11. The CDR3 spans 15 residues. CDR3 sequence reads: CASNSGTGGTGELFF. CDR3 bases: TGTGCCAGCAACTCCGGGACAGGTGGCACCGGGGAGCTGTTTTTT.

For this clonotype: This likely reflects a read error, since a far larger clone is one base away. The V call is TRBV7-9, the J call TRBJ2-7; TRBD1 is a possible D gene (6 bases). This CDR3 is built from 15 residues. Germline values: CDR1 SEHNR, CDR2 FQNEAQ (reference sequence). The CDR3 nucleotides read TGTGCCAACAGCCGGACAAGCGGACAGACCTACGAGCAGTACTTC. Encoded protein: CANSRTSGQTYEQYF.

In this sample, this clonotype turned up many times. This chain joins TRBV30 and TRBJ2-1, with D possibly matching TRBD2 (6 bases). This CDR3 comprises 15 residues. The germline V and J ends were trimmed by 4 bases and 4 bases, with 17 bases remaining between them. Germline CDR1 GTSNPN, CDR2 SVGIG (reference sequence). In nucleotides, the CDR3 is TGTGCCTGGAAAGGAGGGCAGCCTTTATACAATGAGCAGTTCTTC. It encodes CAWKGGQPLYNEQFF.

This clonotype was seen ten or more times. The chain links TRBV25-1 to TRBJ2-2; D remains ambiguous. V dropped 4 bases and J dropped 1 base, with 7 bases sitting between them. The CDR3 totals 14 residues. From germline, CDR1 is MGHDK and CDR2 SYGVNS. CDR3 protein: CASSAQMNTGELFF. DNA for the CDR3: TGTGCCAGCAGTGCACAGATGAACACCGGGGAGCTGTTTTTT.

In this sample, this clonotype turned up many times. The CDR3 spells CSARGLDGQGTQYF. The CDR3 bases are TGCAGTGCTAGAGGGCTCGATGGGCAGGGGACCCAGTACTTC. The V call is TRBV20-1, the J call TRBJ2-5; perhaps TRBD1 as D (5 bases). The germline V gene has CDR1 DFQATT and CDR2 SNEGSKA (reference sequence). With 1 base removed from V and 7 bases from J, the gap between germline ends came to 16 bases. The CDR3 is 14 residues long.

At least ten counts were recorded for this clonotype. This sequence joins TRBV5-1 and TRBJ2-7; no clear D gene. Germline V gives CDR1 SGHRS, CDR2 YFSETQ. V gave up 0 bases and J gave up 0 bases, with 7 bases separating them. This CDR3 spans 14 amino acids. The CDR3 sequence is CASSLDGSSYEQYF. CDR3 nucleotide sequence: TGCGCCAGCAGCTTGGATGGAAGCTCCTACGAGCAGTACTTC.

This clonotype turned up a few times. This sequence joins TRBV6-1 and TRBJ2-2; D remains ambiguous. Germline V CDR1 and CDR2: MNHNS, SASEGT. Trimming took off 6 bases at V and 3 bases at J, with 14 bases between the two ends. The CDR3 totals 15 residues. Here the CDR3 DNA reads TGTGCCAGCAGCAAAGACTCAGTGGACACCGGGGAGCTGTTTTTT. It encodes CASSKDSVDTGELFF.

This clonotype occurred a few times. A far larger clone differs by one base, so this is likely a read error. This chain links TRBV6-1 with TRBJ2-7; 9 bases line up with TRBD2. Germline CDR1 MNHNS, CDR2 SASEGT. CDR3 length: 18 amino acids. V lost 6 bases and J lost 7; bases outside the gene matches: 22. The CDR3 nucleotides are TGTGCCAGCAGCCTTCTAGCGGGGAAGGTTGGGGGAGCGGGTGAGCAGTACTTC. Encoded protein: CASSLLAGKVGGAGEQYF.

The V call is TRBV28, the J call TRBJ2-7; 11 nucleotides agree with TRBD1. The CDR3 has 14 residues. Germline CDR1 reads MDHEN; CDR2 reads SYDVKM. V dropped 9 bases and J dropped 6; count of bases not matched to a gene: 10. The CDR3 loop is CASWTDRGLFEQYF. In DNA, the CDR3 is TGTGCCAGTTGGACGGACAGGGGGCTTTTCGAGCAGTACTTC.

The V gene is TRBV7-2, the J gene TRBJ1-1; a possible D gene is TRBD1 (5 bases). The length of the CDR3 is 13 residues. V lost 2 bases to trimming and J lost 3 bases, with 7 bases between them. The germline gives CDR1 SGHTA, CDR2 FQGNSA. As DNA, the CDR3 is TGTGCCAGCAGCTTACGGGGCCACACTGAAGCTTTCTTT. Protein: CASSLRGHTEAFF.

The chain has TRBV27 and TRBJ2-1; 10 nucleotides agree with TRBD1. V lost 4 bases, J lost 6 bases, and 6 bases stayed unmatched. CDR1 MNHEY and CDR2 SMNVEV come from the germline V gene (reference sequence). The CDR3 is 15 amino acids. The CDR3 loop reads CASSSWDRGSNEQFF. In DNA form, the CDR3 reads TGTGCCAGCAGTTCGTGGGACAGGGGTTCCAATGAGCAGTTCTTC.

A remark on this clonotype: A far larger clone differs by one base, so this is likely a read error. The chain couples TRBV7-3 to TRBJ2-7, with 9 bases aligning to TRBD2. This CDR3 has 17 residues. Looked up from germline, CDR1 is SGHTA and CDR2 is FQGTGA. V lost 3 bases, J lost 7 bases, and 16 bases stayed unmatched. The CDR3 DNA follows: TGTGCCAGCAGCTTGAGGGCTAGCGGGGAAGGTCAGGGTGAGCAGTACTTC. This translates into CASSLRASGEGQGEQYF. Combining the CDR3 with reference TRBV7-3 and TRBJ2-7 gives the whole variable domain GAGVSQTPSNKVTEKGKYVELRCDPISGHTALYWYRQSLGQGPEFLIYFQGTGAADDSGLPNDRFFAVRPEGSVSTLKIQRTERGDSAVYLCASSLRASGEGQGEQYFGPGTRLTVT.

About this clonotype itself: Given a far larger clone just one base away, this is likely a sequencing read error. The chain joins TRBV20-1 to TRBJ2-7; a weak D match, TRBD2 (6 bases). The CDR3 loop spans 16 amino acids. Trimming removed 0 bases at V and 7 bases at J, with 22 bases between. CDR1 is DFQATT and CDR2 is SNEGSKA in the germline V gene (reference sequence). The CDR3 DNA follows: TGCAGTGCTAGAGAAATACGGGAGTCATGGTACAATGAGCAGTACTTC. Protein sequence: CSAREIRESWYNEQYF.